Following are 32 T cell receptor beta chains from one sample sequenced in a study of T cells in tuberculosis. Method: immunoSEQ multiplex PCR; TCRdb's copy keeps in-frame clones and lacks some. This table has about 23,000 clones, 95% to 96% appearing once. The sample comprised PBMCs. The receptors shown here come from a donor between 5 and 29 years old with latent tuberculosis or without tuberculosis infection.

V is TRBV2 and J is TRBJ1-6; 7 bases align to TRBD1. V gave up 4 bases and J gave up 0 bases; unmatched junction bases: 6. This CDR3 is built from 17 residues. Germline values: CDR1 SNHLY, CDR2 FYNNEI. The CDR3 spells CASSGAGGTSYNSPLHF. CDR3 in DNA: TGTGCCAGCAGTGGGGCAGGGGGTACCTCCTATAATTCACCCCTCCACTTT.

This clone occurred once. The chain combines TRBV19 with TRBJ1-1, with 9 bases matching TRBD1. The CDR3 extends over 15 amino acids. Germline CDR1 reads LNHDA; CDR2 reads SQIVND (reference sequence). V shed 6 bases and J 4 bases; nucleotides not matched to a gene: 9. The CDR3 DNA is TGTGCCAGTAGGGCGGACAGGGGACGATTCACTGAAGCTTTCTTT. Protein sequence: CASRADRGRFTEAFF.

The J gene is TRBJ2-1, the V gene TRBV25-1, with 8 nucleotides matching TRBD1. Germline CDR1 MGHDK, CDR2 SYGVNS. The CDR3 is made up of 15 amino acids. V shed 1 base, J shed 9 bases, and the junction held 8 bases outside the gene matches. CDR3 bases: TGTGCCAGCAGTGAATCCGGGGCAGGGGGCATTGAGCAGTTCTTC. Translation: CASSESGAGGIEQFF.

The chain joins TRBV10-3 to TRBJ1-1, with D perhaps matching TRBD1 (5 bases). In germline, CDR1 is ENHRY, CDR2 SYGVKD. Trimming left V 8 bases short and J 5 bases short, with 15 bases between. The length of the CDR3 is 13 residues. CDR3 DNA: TGTGCCATCTCTTCGGGGGGGGTGACTGAAGCTTTCTTT. Translated: CAISSGGVTEAFF.

This chain joins TRBV6-4 and TRBJ2-3; 11 bases map to TRBD1. CDR1 and CDR2 (germline): MRHNA, SNTAGT. The junction had 0 bases not matched to a gene; V was cut back by 0 bases and J by 4 bases. The CDR3 contains 15 residues. CDR3 loop: CASSDSGQGADTQYF. CDR3 DNA: TGTGCCAGCAGTGACTCGGGACAGGGGGCAGATACGCAGTATTTT.

The chain joins TRBV5-6 to TRBJ2-2; 8 bases line up with TRBD1. From germline, CDR1 is SGHDT and CDR2 YYEEEE. The ends lost 0 bases at V and 6 bases at J; junction bases unmatched: 4. This CDR3 contains 15 residues. The CDR3 here is CASSLGQGASGELFF. The DNA of the CDR3 is TGTGCCAGCAGCTTGGGGCAGGGGGCTTCCGGGGAGCTGTTTTTT.

The J gene is TRBJ2-1, the V gene TRBV6-5; tentative D call: TRBD2 (6 bases). The CDR3 extends over 15 amino acids. The V and J ends lost 0 bases and 5 bases respectively, with 11 bases between them. The germline V gene encodes CDR1 MNHEY and CDR2 SVGAGI. CDR3 sequence reads: CASSYSGTVHNEQFF. CDR3 DNA: TGTGCCAGCAGTTACTCCGGGACTGTACACAATGAGCAGTTCTTC.

This clone was found once. The CDR3 sequence is CASSIVTGNYGYTF. DNA for the CDR3: TGTGCCAGTAGTATTGTTACGGGTAACTATGGCTACACCTTC. The rearrangement joins TRBV19 to TRBJ1-2, with D unclear. The CDR3 runs to 14 residues. The V end lost 3 bases, the J end lost 1 base, and 9 bases lay between the germline ends. Germline assignment: CDR1 LNHDA and CDR2 SQIVND (reference sequence).

The V call is TRBV18, the J call TRBJ1-2; D is possibly TRBD1 (5 bases). Germline-derived CDR1 and CDR2 are KGHSH and LQKENI. This CDR3 contains 14 residues. V lost 1 base, J lost 6 bases, and 12 bases lay in between. The CDR3 reads CASSPLARDDGYTF. The CDR3 DNA reads TGTGCCAGCTCACCACTGGCCAGGGATGATGGCTACACCTTC.

This clone showed up just once. CDR3 sequence reads: CASSQDRVGFYEQYV. DNA of the CDR3: TGCGCCAGCAGCCAAGATCGGGTAGGATTTTACGAGCAGTACGTC. J is TRBJ2-7 and V is TRBV4-1; no clear D gene. Trimming removed 0 bases at V and 4 bases at J, with 13 bases between. Germline V lookup: CDR1 MGHRA, CDR2 YSYEKL. The CDR3 is 15 residues long.

This chain links TRBV11-2 with TRBJ2-7, with D perhaps TRBD2 (5 bases). The CDR3 has 14 amino acids. V was shortened by 5 bases and J by 2 bases, with 13 bases between the two germline ends. Per germline, CDR1 SGHAT and CDR2 FQNNGV. In nucleotides, the CDR3 is TGTGCCAGCAGCACAATAAGGAGGACCTACGAGCAGTACTTC. Translated: CASSTIRRTYEQYF.

The sample holds a few counts of this clone. The rearrangement links TRBV6-1 to TRBJ2-3; 7 bases are a match to TRBD2. The length of the CDR3 is 16 residues. V dropped 2 bases and J dropped 3; count of bases not matched to a gene: 8. Looked up from germline, CDR1 is MNHNS and CDR2 is SASEGT. Written as DNA, the CDR3 is TGTGCCAGCAGTGAACAACTGCGGGGAGGGACAGATACGCAGTATTTT. Translated: CASSEQLRGGTDTQYF.

There are a few counts of this clone. The gene calls are TRBV7-8 and TRBJ2-7, with D perhaps matching TRBD1 (6 bases). The germline V gene encodes CDR1 SGHVS and CDR2 FQNEAQ. The V and J ends lost 5 bases and 1 base respectively, with 9 bases between them. This CDR3 has 13 residues. The CDR3 DNA reads TGTGCCAGCAGCGCCGGACAGTCCTACGAGCAGTACGTC. Translating it yields CASSAGQSYEQYV.

DNA of the CDR3: TGCGCCAGCAGCCAAATGCCGGGGCAGGGGGTGGATGAGCAGTTCTTC. It yields the protein CASSQMPGQGVDEQFF. The genes are TRBV4-1 and TRBJ2-1; 7 bases are a match to TRBD1. Germline CDR1 and CDR2: MGHRA and YSYEKL. The CDR3 length is 16 residues. V trimming: 2 bases; J trimming: 8 bases; junction bases outside the gene matches: 12.

The chain couples TRBV30 to TRBJ1-5; 11 bases fit TRBD1. Germline CDR1 reads GTSNPN; CDR2 reads SVGIG (reference sequence). The CDR3 is 19 residues long. V was clipped by 1 base and J by 2 bases; unmatched bases: 13. CDR3 in DNA: TGTGCCTGGAGTGCCAGGGACAGGGGGGGATCTGGCGGCAATCAGCCCCAGCATTTT. It yields the protein CAWSARDRGGSGGNQPQHF.

This rearrangement joins TRBV19 to TRBJ1-1; no definite D call. V dropped 2 bases and J dropped 1 base, with 5 bases sitting between them. Germline V gene lookup returns CDR1 LNHDA and CDR2 SQIVND (reference sequence). The CDR3 has 13 amino acids. The CDR3 DNA follows: TGTGCCAGTAGTATAATCAGGAACACTGAAGCTTTCTTT. It translates to CASSIIRNTEAFF. The variable domain in full, with the rest retrieved from reference TRBV19 and TRBJ1-1, is DGGITQSPKYLFRKEGQNVTLSCEQNLNHDAMYWYRQDPGQGLRLIYYSQIVNDFQKGDIAEGYSVSREKKESFPLTVTSAQKNPTAFYLCASSIIRNTEAFFGQGTRLTVV.

V usage is TRBV7-2 and J usage is TRBJ2-3, with D unresolved. From germline, CDR1 is SGHTA and CDR2 FQGNSA. V lost 1 base, J lost 9 bases, and 20 bases lay in between. This CDR3 has 16 residues. CDR3 residues: CASSLVASPLRGTQYF. The CDR3 DNA reads as TGTGCCAGCAGCTTAGTTGCCTCCCCCCTTAGAGGCACGCAGTATTTT.

V usage is TRBV19 and J usage is TRBJ2-3; TRBD2 is a possible D gene (6 bases). CDR1 and CDR2 from the germline V gene are LNHDA and SQIVND (reference sequence). This CDR3 is built from 15 residues. V lost 7 bases to trimming and J lost 0 bases, with 14 bases between them. This CDR3 reads CASTPLAGSTDTQYF. As DNA, the CDR3 is TGTGCCAGTACCCCTTTGGCGGGGAGCACAGATACGCAGTATTTT.

This chain uses TRBV19 with TRBJ2-7; 7 positions match TRBD1. This CDR3 region has 15 residues. Trimming removed 4 bases from V and 4 bases from J; junction bases left unmatched: 10. Germline-derived CDR1 and CDR2 are LNHDA and SQIVND (reference sequence). CDR3 in amino acids: CASSKAPTGSYEQYF. CDR3 sequence (DNA): TGTGCCAGTAGTAAGGCCCCGACAGGGTCGTACGAGCAGTACTTC.

This chain links TRBV2 with TRBJ1-3; D unclear. In germline, CDR1 is SNHLY, CDR2 FYNNEI. The V gene lost 3 bases and the J gene lost 3 bases, with 9 bases spanning the gap. The CDR3 totals 14 residues. CDR3 protein: CASSDHTSGNTIYF. The CDR3 DNA reads as TGTGCCAGCAGTGATCACACCAGTGGAAACACCATATATTTT.

The V and J genes are TRBV5-4 and TRBJ2-3; 7 nucleotides line up with TRBD2. Trimming took 2 bases from V and 4 from J; bases not matched to a gene: 7. Germline loops: CDR1 SGHNT, CDR2 YYREEE (reference sequence). This CDR3 region has 15 residues. For the CDR3, the DNA is TGTGCCAGCAGCTTTGCCGGACTAGGGCCAGATACGCAGTATTTT. Protein: CASSFAGLGPDTQYF.

The chain links TRBV4-2 to TRBJ1-2, with unresolved D. The CDR3 loop spans 14 amino acids. The germline CDR1 and CDR2 sequences are LGHNA and YNFKEQ. V dropped 8 bases and J dropped 0 bases, with 13 bases sitting between them. This CDR3 reads CASGGQTANYGYTF. In nucleotides, the CDR3 is TGTGCCAGCGGCGGGCAGACTGCTAACTATGGCTACACCTTC.

The genes are TRBV7-9 and TRBJ2-7; D possibly corresponds to TRBD2 (6 bases). The V gene's germline CDR1 is SEHNR and CDR2 FQNEAQ (reference sequence). CDR3 length: 11 amino acids. V dropped 5 bases and J dropped 4 bases, with 6 bases sitting between them. CDR3 region: CASSRGYEQYV. The CDR3 DNA sequence: TGTGCCAGCAGCCGGGGGTACGAGCAGTACGTC.

The chain is built from TRBV5-1 and TRBJ2-7; tentatively, D is TRBD1 (5 bases). The CDR3 is 16 residues long. CDR1 is SGHRS, CDR2 YFSETQ, per germline. V lost 0 bases, J lost 3 bases, and 16 bases lay in between. The CDR3, as DNA: TGCGCCAGCAGCTTGGTCGAGGCAGGGCCGAGCTACGAGCAGTACTTC. Protein product: CASSLVEAGPSYEQYF.

The V gene is TRBV19, the J gene TRBJ1-2; the match to TRBD1 covers 10 bases. Germline V gives CDR1 LNHDA, CDR2 SQIVND (reference sequence). The junction had 9 bases not matched to a gene; V was cut back by 9 bases and J by 8 bases. The CDR3 has 13 residues. CDR3 bases: TGTGCCAGCGGACAGGGGGGATCATGGGGCTACACCTTC. This gives the protein CASGQGGSWGYTF. Using reference TRBV19 and TRBJ1-2 for the parts outside the CDR3, the full variable domain is DGGITQSPKYLFRKEGQNVTLSCEQNLNHDAMYWYRQDPGQGLRLIYYSQIVNDFQKGDIAEGYSVSREKKESFPLTVTSAQKNPTAFYLCASGQGGSWGYTFGSGTRLTVV.

V usage is TRBV10-1 and J usage is TRBJ1-2; 7 bases map to TRBD1. Germline CDR1 is WNHNN and CDR2 is SYGVQD (reference sequence). The trim removed 8 bases at V and 0 bases at J, leaving 21 bases unmatched. The CDR3 extends over 19 amino acids. The CDR3 is CASSPKEPGTVPANYGYTF. DNA for the CDR3: TGCGCCAGCTCCCCCAAAGAGCCGGGGACAGTGCCTGCTAACTATGGCTACACCTTC.

This rearrangement joins TRBV4-1 to TRBJ1-2; the D gene is possibly TRBD1 (6 bases). V was cut by 1 base and J by 5 bases, with 14 bases left in between. Germline values: CDR1 MGHRA, CDR2 YSYEKL. The CDR3 spans 15 residues. The CDR3 loop reads CASSQVQGANYGYTF. The CDR3, as DNA: TGCGCCAGCAGCCAAGTACAGGGCGCCAATTATGGCTACACCTTC.

The chain couples TRBV5-1 to TRBJ2-7, with D possibly being TRBD1 (5 bases). V dropped 0 bases and J dropped 4 bases, with 11 bases sitting between them. The CDR3 has 14 amino acids. The V gene's germline CDR1 is SGHRS and CDR2 YFSETQ. CDR3 coding DNA: TGCGCCAGCAGCTTGGCCTCAGGGTGGTACGAGCAGTACTTC. Translation: CASSLASGWYEQYF.

V is TRBV2 and J is TRBJ1-1; no reliable D call. The CDR3 contains 17 residues. The germline CDR1 and CDR2 sequences are SNHLY and FYNNEI. V was pared by 0 bases and J by 1 base, with 15 bases between. DNA for the CDR3: TGTGCCAGCAGTGAAGCGGGAGGGAGCGGGTGGAACACTGAAGCTTTCTTT. Its translation is CASSEAGGSGWNTEAFF. Complete variable domain (other parts from reference TRBV2 and TRBJ1-1): EPEVTQTPSHQVTQMGQEVILRCVPISNHLYFYWYRQILGQKVEFLVSFYNNEISEKSEIFDDQFSVERPDGSNFTLKIRSTKLEDSAMYFCASSEAGGSGWNTEAFFGQGTRLTVV.

The gene calls are TRBV5-6 and TRBJ1-5, with 7 bases aligning to TRBD1. The CDR3 loop spans 14 amino acids. The J segment lost 3 bases and the V segment lost 2 bases, leaving 2 bases of the junction unmatched. Germline V CDR1 and CDR2: SGHDT, YYEEEE. The CDR3 bases are TGTGCCAGCAGCTTTGACAGGGACAATCAGCCCCAGCATTTT. As protein: CASSFDRDNQPQHF.

This chain links TRBV6-1 with TRBJ1-2, with D unclear. V was shortened by 5 bases and J by 4 bases, with 17 bases between the two germline ends. Germline V gene sequence: CDR1 MNHNS, CDR2 SASEGT. The CDR3 runs 15 residues. The CDR3 DNA sequence: TGTGCCAGCAGTCATATTCCCAGTGCCTCCTATGGCTACACCTTC. This translates into CASSHIPSASYGYTF.

The V gene is TRBV19, the J gene TRBJ2-2, with 14 bases identical to TRBD2. Germline V gene lookup returns CDR1 LNHDA and CDR2 SQIVND (reference sequence). Trimming cost V 6 bases and J 4 bases; bases outside gene matches: 13. The CDR3 is 19 residues long. CDR3 sequence (DNA): TGTGCCAGTAGGATACCGGGACTAGCGGGGGCCGGTGGCACCGGGGAGCTGTTTTTT. It codes for CASRIPGLAGAGGTGELFF. Together with reference TRBV19 and TRBJ2-2, the CDR3 gives the full variable domain: DGGITQSPKYLFRKEGQNVTLSCEQNLNHDAMYWYRQDPGQGLRLIYYSQIVNDFQKGDIAEGYSVSREKKESFPLTVTSAQKNPTAFYLCASRIPGLAGAGGTGELFFGEGSRLTVL.